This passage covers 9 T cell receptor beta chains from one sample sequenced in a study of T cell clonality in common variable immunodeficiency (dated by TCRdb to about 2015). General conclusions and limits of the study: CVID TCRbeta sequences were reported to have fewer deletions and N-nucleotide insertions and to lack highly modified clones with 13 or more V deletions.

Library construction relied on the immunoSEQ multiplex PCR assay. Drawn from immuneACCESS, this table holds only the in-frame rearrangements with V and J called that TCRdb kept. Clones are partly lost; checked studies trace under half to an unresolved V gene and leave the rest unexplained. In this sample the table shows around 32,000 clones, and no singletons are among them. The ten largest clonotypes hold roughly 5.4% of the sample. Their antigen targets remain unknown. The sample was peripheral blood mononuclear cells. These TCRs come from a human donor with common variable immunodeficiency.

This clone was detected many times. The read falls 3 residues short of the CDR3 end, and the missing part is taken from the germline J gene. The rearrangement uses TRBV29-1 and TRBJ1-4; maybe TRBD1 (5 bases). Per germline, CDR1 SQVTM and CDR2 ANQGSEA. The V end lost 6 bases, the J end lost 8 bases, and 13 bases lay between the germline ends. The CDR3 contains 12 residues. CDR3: CSVRLGGEKLFF. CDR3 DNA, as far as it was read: TGCAGCGTCCGATTGGGGGGGGAAAAA. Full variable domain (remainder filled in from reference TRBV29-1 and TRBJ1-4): SAVISQKPSRDICQRGTSLTIQCQVDSQVTMMFWYRQQPGQSLTLIATANQGSEATYESGFVIDKFPISRPNLTFSTLTVSNMSPEDSSIYLCSVRLGGEKLFFGSGTQLSVL.

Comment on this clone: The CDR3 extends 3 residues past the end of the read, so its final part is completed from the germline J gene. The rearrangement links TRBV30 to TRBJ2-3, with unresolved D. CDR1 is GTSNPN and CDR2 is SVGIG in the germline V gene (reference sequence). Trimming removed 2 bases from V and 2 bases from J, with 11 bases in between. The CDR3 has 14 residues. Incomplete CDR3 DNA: TGTGCCTGGAGTCCCCTGGCTCCCACAGATACG. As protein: CAWSPLAPTDT. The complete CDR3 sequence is CAWSPLAPTDTQYF.

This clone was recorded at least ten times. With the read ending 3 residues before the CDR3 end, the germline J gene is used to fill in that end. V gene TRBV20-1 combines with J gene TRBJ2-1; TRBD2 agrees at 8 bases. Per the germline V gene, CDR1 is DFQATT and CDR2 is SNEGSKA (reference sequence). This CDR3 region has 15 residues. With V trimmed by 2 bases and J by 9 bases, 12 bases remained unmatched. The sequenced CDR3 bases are TGCAGTGCTAGACCCGGGGGGGCTCTAGTCCGTGAG. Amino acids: CSARPGGALVRE. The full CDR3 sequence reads CSARPGGALVREQFF.

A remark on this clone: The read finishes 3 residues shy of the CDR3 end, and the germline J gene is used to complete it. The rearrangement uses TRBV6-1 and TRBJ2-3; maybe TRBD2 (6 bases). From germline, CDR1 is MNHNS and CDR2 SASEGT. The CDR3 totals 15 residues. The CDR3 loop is CASSEAPRAPGAQYF. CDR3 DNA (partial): TGTGCCAGCAGTGAAGCGCCTCGAGCGCCGGGGGCG.

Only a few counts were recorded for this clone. CDR3 DNA (partial): TGTGCCAGCAGCTTAGGGCAGATCTCACCC. Residues: CASSLGQISP. The entire CDR3 protein is CASSLGQISPLHF. The J gene is TRBJ1-6, the V gene TRBV7-9, with D hard to call. The read ends 3 residues before the CDR3 terminus; that terminus is restored from the germline J gene. V dropped 1 base and J dropped 10 bases, with 8 bases sitting between them. In germline, CDR1 is SEHNR, CDR2 FQNEAQ (reference sequence). CDR3 length equals 13 residues.

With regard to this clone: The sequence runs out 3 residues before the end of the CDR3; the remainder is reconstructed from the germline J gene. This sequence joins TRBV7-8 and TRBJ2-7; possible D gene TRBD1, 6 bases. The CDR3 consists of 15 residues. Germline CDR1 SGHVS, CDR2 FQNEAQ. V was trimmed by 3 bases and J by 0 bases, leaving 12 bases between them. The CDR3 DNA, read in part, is TGTGCCAGCAGCTTGTTTTCAGGGGACTCCTACGAG. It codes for CASSLFSGDSYE. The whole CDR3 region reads CASSLFSGDSYEQYF. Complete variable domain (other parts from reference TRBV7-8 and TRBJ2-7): GAGVSQSPRYKVAKRGQDVALRCDPISGHVSLFWYQQALGQGPEFLTYFQNEAQLDKSGLPSDRFFAERPEGSVSTLKIQRTQQEDSAVYLCASSLFSGDSYEQYFGPGTRLTVT.

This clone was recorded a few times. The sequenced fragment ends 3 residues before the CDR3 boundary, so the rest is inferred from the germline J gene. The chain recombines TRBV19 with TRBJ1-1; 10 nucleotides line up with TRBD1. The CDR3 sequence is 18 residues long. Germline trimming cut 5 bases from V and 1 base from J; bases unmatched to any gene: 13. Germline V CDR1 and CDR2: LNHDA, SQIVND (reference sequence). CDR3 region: CASSLHTGTGVPNTEAFF. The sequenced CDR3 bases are TGTGCCAGTAGTCTCCACACCGGGACAGGGGTCCCGAACACTGAA.

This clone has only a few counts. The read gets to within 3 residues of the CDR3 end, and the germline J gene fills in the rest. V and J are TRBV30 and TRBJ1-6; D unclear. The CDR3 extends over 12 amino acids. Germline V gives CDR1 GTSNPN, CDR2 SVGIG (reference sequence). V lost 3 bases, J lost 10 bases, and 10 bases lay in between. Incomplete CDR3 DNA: TGTGCCTGGAGAGGGTACGAGTCACCC. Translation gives CAWRGYESP. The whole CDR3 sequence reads CAWRGYESPLHF.

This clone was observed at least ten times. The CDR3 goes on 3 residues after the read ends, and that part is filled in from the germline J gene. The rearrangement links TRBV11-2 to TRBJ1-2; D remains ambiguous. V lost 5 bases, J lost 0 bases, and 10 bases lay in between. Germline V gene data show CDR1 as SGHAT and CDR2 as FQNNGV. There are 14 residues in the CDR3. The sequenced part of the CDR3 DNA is TGTGCCAGCAGCCCCTGGGCAACTAACTATGGC. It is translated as CASSPWATNYG. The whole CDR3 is CASSPWATNYGYTF. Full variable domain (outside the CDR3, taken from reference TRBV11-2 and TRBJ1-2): EAGVAQSPRYKIIEKRQSVAFWCNPISGHATLYWYQQILGQGPKLLIQFQNNGVVDDSQLPKDRFSAERLKGVDSTLKIQPAKLEDSAVYLCASSPWATNYGYTFGSGTRLTVV.